What follows is one TCR beta chain and its context. Data came from immunoSEQ multiplex PCR; TCRdb stores just in-frame clones and leaves some out. The sample has about 32,000 clones; 75% to 95% are singletons. This sample is part of a study of OX40 agonist ivuxolimab in advanced cancers. Overall study context: Head and neck, renal cell, melanoma or hepatocellular carcinoma were the cancers that dose-escalation patients had. Checkpoint inhibitors had been given previously to about 38% of patients.

With autoimmune disease history or systemic immunosuppression, patients were excluded. CDR1 is SGDLS, CDR2 YYNGEE, per germline. The V end was cut by 0 bases, the J end by 5 bases, with 6 bases between. This CDR3 contains 12 residues. Sequencing used CD4+ or CD8+ T cells sorted from blood, obtained in a trial of the OX40 agonist ivuxolimab. The TCR sequence derives from an adult with an advanced solid tumor such as melanoma, head and neck, liver or kidney cancer. The chain couples TRBV9 to TRBJ2-7, with unresolved D. The CDR3 DNA is TGTGCCAGCAGCGTAGGATGGGACGAGCAGTACTTC. Translated, it gives CASSVGWDEQYF.